These T cell receptor beta chains were read from a single sample in a study of molecular identifiers for immune sequencing clone quantification. TCRdb reprocessed the PCR reads with MiXCR, giving one entry per CDR3 protein. The top ten clones hold approximately 1% of a sample with 90,000 or so distinct CDR3 sequences, around 23% of them seen once. The sample was naive CD8+ T cells from blood, with Jurkat cell RNA spiked in. The receptors here all came from a human donor in good health. Some libraries in this study had Jurkat cell RNA spiked in. Both conserved end residues are part of each CDR3. The D gene is left open where the match is weak. The size of a clone is reported for some rows only, either as once, few or many, or as a class for expanded clones.

TRBJ1-1,TRBV5-1,TRBD1,few,13,TGCGCCACCAAGGACAGGCTTAACACTGGAGCTTTCTTT,CATKDRLNTGAFF
TRBJ1-3,TRBV7-7,TRBD1,NA,12,TGTGCCAGCAGTCAGGACAGGCAGGCTCCGCTTTTT,CASSQDRQAPLF
TRBJ2-3,TRBV11-2,TRBD2,many,13,TGTGCCAGCAGCCGGACTAGCGGGAGTGTGCAGTATTTT,CASSRTSGSVQYF
TRBJ2-3,TRBV27,TRBD2,many,14,TGTGCCAGCAGTTGGGCGGGGGGCCCCTCTACGCAGTATTTT,CASSWAGGPSTQYF
TRBJ2-2,TRBV5-4,TRBD2,many,16,TGTGCCAGCAGCTTGGGGCTAGCGGGACCCACCGGGGAGCTGTTTTTT,CASSLGLAGPTGELFF
TRBJ2-4,TRBV12-3/TRBV12-4,TRBD1,many,12,TGTGCCATCCGACAGGGGAAAAACATTCAGTACTTC,CAIRQGKNIQYF
TRBJ2-7,TRBV4-2,NA,many,14,TGTGCCAGCAGCAAGTGGACGGGAATTTACGAGCAGTACTTC,CASSKWTGIYEQYF
TRBJ2-1,TRBV7-2,NA,many,14,TGTGCCAGCAGCTTATTGGTCGCCTACAATGAGCAGTTCTTC,CASSLLVAYNEQFF
TRBJ2-1,TRBV2,NA,few,12,TGTGCCAGCATGGTCGCAAAGAATGAGCAGTTCTTC,CASMVAKNEQFF
TRBJ2-3,TRBV20-1,NA,many,16,TGCAGTGCAAGATGGGCCCTTGGGCTGACCACAGATACGCAGTATTTT,CSARWALGLTTDTQYF
TRBJ2-4,TRBV11-2,NA,many,14,TGTGCCAGCAGCTTAACACAAGCCAAAAACATTCAGTACTTC,CASSLTQAKNIQYF
TRBJ2-1,TRBV11-2,TRBD2,many,19,TGTGCCAGCAGCTCAGTAGTGGGACTAGCGGGAGGGCCCTACAATGAGCAGTTCTTC,CASSSVVGLAGGPYNEQFF
TRBJ1-6,TRBV10-3,NA,NA,16,TGTGCCATCAGTGAGAAGGCGAGCTCCTATAATTCACCCCTCCACTTT,CAISEKASSYNSPLHF
TRBJ2-3,TRBV28,TRBD2,NA,17,TGTGCCAGCAGTTTGCAGTGGAGCGGGGGGAGCACAGATACGCAGTATTTT,CASSLQWSGGSTDTQYF
TRBJ1-5,TRBV28,TRBD1,many,15,TGTGCCAGCAGTCCAAGTGGACAGGGTGATCAGCCCCAGCATTTT,CASSPSGQGDQPQHF
TRBJ1-5,TRBV27,NA,many,15,TGTGCCAGCAGTTTGCGCGGGACGGACCAATGGCCCCAGCATTTT,CASSLRGTDQWPQHF
TRBJ2-7,TRBV5-5,NA,NA,13,TGTGCCGGCAGCTTGGCGAGGCCCTACGAGCAGTACTTC,CAGSLARPYEQYF
TRBJ2-3,TRBV4-1,TRBD2,many,18,TGCGCCAGCAGCCAGTCCACCCCTAGCGGGGGGGTTTCAGATACGCAGTATTTT,CASSQSTPSGGVSDTQYF
TRBJ1-1,TRBV13,NA,many,15,TGTGCCAGCAGCTTAGTTGGGCAATCGAACACTGAAGCTTTCTTT,CASSLVGQSNTEAFF
TRBJ2-3,TRBV3-1,NA,NA,16,TGTGCCAGCAGCCAAGAAGTAGGGCTAGTGGCAGATACGCAGTATTTT,CASSQEVGLVADTQYF
TRBJ2-3,TRBV7-8,TRBD2,many,18,TGTGCCAGCAGCTTATTTCAAGCTAGCGGGGCTGTCACAGATACGCAGTATTTT,CASSLFQASGAVTDTQYF
TRBJ2-3,TRBV9,NA,many,15,TGTGCCAGCAGCCCCCTCGGGACTAGCACAGATACGCAGTATTTT,CASSPLGTSTDTQYF
TRBJ2-3,TRBV15,NA,many,11,TGTGCCACCAGCAACCGGGATACGCAGTATTTT,CATSNRDTQYF
TRBJ2-1,TRBV6-6,NA,many,15,TGTGCCAGCATTTTACGGGGGGCTTCCTACAATGAGCAGTTCTTC,CASILRGASYNEQFF
TRBJ2-7,TRBV5-6,NA,many,15,TGTGCCAGCAGCTTGTTAGCGGCCCCACTCTACGAGCAGTACTTC,CASSLLAAPLYEQYF
TRBJ2-6,TRBV4-3,NA,many,18,TGCGCCAGCAGCCTGGCTCTACAGGGAACCTCTGGGGCCAACGTCCTGACTTTC,CASSLALQGTSGANVLTF
TRBJ2-3,TRBV6-6,NA,many,16,TGTGCCAGCAGTCCATACCGGACAGAGGGGGCAGATACGCAGTATTTT,CASSPYRTEGADTQYF
TRBJ2-1,TRBV7-9,NA,few,16,TGTGCCAGCAGCTCCATAGACTCACCGAATAACAATGAGCAGTTCTTC,CASSSIDSPNNNEQFF
TRBJ2-2,TRBV12-3/TRBV12-4,NA,many,16,TGTGCCAGCAGTTTAGTCCGGGTTTGGGACACCGGGGAGCTGTTTTTT,CASSLVRVWDTGELFF
TRBJ1-5,TRBV20-1,NA,NA,15,TGCAGCTGCCTTATTGGGCAGGCCCTCAATCAGCCCCAGCATTTT,CSCLIGQALNQPQHF